The entry below gives a single T cell receptor beta chain sequence along with its context. This sample is part of a study of shared clonotypes between healthy human individuals. Study details: Donors had three CD4 naive, three CD4 memory, two CD8 naive and one CD8 memory plate apiece.

The study ran the assay at deep level. Assay: immunoSEQ multiplex PCR; the TCRdb copy retains only in-frame clones and omits some. The sample comprises over 1.5 million clones, 98% of which are singletons, and 0.4% to 0.55% rests with the top ten. The TCR sequence derives from a young man in good health. Sequencing was carried out using naive CD4+ T cells sorted from blood. Subset of the sample: CD45RA+ positively selected.

The CDR3 protein is CASSLGGQKNIQYF. CDR3 in DNA: TGTGCCAGCAGCTTAGGAGGACAGAAAAACATTCAGTACTTC. This sequence joins TRBV7-9 and TRBJ2-4, with D possibly TRBD1 on 6 matching bases. The CDR3 contains 14 residues. Germline V gives CDR1 SEHNR, CDR2 FQNEAQ (reference sequence). Between the trimmed V and J ends, which lost 1 base and 4 bases, there was a span of 8 bases.